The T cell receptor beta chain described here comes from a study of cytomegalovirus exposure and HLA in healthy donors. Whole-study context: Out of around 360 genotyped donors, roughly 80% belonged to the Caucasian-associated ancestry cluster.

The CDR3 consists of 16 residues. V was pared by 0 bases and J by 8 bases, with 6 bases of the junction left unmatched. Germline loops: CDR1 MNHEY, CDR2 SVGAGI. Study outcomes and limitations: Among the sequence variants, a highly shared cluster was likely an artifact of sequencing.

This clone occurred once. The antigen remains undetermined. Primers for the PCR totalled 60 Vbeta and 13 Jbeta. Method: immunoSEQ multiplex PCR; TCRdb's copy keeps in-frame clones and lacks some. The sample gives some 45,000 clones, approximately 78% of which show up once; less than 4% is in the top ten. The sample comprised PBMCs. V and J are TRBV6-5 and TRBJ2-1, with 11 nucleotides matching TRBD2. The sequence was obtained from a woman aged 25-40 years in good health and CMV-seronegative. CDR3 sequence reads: CASSYSPSGGIDEQFF. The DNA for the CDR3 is TGTGCCAGCAGTTACTCGCCTAGCGGGGGGATCGATGAGCAGTTCTTC.